A single sample gave rise to the 4 T cell receptor beta chains below, sequenced in a study of blood T cells in healthy people across ages. The use of a sample-barcoded 5' primer and a J-beta primer mix characterized a second PCR of 7 to 11 cycles. TCRdb reprocessed the 5' RACE reads via MiXCR and lists one record per CDR3 protein. Of 1.5 million to 1.9 million distinct CDR3 sequences in the sample, less than 45% are singletons; the top ten hold around 4%. Sequencing used blood. These receptors originate from a young woman in good health.

V usage is TRBV6-5 and J usage is TRBJ1-6; D is undetermined. V lost 5 bases and J lost 0, with 8 bases in between. Looked up from germline, CDR1 is MNHEY and CDR2 is SVGAGI. The CDR3 is 15 residues long. The CDR3 is CASSTDFSYNSPLHF. The CDR3 DNA follows: TGTGCCAGCAGTACAGACTTCTCCTATAATTCACCCCTCCACTTT.

The V call is TRBV7-2, the J call TRBJ2-7; 8 nucleotides align to TRBD2. The CDR3 has 18 amino acids. With V trimmed by 5 bases and J by 8 bases, 23 bases remained unmatched. Germline V lookup: CDR1 SGHTA, CDR2 FQGNSA. The CDR3 reads CASSPSYISSGVSDQQYF. The CDR3 region has the DNA TGTGCCAGCAGCCCCTCATACATAAGTAGCGGGGTTTCCGACCAGCAGTACTTC.

The chain joins TRBV6-6 to TRBJ1-2, with D possibly TRBD1 on 6 matching bases. Trimming cost V 5 bases and J 1 base, with 11 bases left between them. This CDR3 has 14 amino acids. The germline V gene has CDR1 MNHNY and CDR2 SVGAGI (reference sequence). CDR3 nucleotides: TGTGCCAGCAGTCGGGACATGAGTAACTATGGCTACACCTTC. Protein product: CASSRDMSNYGYTF.

This clonotype has just a few counts. The chain links TRBV18 to TRBJ1-2; D ambiguous. The V gene's germline CDR1 is KGHSH and CDR2 LQKENI. The V gene lost 1 base and the J gene lost 4 bases, with 4 bases spanning the gap. This CDR3 is built from 12 residues. CDR3 region: CASSPQIYGYTF. The CDR3, as DNA: TGTGCCAGCTCACCACAGATCTATGGCTACACCTTC.